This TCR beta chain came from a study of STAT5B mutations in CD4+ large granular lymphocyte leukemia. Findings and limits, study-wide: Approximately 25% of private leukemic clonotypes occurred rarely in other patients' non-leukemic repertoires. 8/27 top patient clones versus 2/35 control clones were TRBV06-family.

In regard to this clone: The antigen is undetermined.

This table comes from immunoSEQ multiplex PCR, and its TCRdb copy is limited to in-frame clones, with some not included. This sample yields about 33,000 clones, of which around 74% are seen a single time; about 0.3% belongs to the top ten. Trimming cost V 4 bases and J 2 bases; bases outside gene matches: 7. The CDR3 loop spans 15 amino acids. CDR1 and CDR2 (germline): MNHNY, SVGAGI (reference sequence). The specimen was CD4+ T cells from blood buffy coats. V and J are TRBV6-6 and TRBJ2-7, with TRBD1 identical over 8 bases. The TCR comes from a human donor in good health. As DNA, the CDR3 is TGTGCCAGCAGTTCTACCCAGGGGGCTACCTACGAGCAGTACTTC. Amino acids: CASSSTQGATYEQYF.